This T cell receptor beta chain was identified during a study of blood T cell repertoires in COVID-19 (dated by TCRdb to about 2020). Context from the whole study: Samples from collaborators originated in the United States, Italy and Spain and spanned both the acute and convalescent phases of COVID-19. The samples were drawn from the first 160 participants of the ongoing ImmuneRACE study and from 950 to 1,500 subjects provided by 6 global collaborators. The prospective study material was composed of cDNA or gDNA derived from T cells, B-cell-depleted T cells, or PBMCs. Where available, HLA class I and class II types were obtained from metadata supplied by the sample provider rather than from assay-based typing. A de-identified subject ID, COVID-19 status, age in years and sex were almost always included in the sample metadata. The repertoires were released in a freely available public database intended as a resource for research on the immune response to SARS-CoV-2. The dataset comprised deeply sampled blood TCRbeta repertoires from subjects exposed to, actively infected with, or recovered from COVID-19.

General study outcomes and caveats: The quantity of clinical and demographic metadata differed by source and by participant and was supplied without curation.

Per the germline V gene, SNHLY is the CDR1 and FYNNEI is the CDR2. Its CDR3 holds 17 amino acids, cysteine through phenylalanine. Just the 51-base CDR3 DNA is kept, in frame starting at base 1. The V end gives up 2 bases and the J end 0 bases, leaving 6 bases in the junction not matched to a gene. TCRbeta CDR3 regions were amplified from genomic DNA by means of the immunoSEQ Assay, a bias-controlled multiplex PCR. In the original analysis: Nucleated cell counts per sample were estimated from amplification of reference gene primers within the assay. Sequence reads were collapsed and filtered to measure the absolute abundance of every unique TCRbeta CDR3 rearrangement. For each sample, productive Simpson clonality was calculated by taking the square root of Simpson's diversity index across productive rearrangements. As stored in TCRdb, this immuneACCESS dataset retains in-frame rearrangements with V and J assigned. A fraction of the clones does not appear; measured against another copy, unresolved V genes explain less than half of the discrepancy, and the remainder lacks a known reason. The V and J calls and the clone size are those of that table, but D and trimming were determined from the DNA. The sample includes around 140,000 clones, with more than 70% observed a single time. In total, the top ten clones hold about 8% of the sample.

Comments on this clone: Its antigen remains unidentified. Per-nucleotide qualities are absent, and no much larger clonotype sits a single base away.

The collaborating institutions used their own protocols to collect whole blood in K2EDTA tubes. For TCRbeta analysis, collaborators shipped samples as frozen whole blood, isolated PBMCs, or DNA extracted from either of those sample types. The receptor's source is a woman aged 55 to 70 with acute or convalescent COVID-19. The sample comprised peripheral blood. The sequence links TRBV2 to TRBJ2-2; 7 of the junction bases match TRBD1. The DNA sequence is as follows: TGTGCCAGCAGTGAAACCTCCGGGACAGCGAACACCGGGGAGCTGTTTTTT. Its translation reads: CASSETSGTANTGELFF.